This T cell receptor beta chain was sequenced for a study of cytomegalovirus exposure and HLA in healthy donors. A single count supports this clone. V lost 0 bases to trimming and J lost 9 bases, with 15 bases between them. The CDR3 runs to 15 residues. CDR1 and CDR2 from the germline V gene are SGHAT and FQNNGV. The study ran its PCR with 60 Vbeta and 13 Jbeta primers. Some clones are missing from TCRdb's copy, which holds only in-frame ones; the method was immunoSEQ multiplex PCR. The data contain about 180,000 clones, 80% of them singletons. The origin of this receptor is a woman younger than 45 in good health and CMV-seronegative. V usage is TRBV11-2 and J usage is TRBJ1-5; no clear D. Sequences were obtained from PBMCs. For the CDR3, the DNA is TGTGCCAGCAGCTTAGATCTGGGAGGGATGGGGCCCCAGCATTTT. Translating it yields CASSLDLGGMGPQHF.